The 21 T cell receptor beta chains given below trace back to one sample, sequenced in a study of T cell responses to AZD1222 COVID-19 vaccine. Assay used: immunoSEQ multiplex PCR; TCRdb lists only in-frame clones, some missing. The sample has some 130,000 clones, around nine tenths seen once. This sample comprised peripheral blood, obtained on day 0 of AZD1222 vaccination. The source of these receptors is an adult in good health.

V gene TRBV5-6 combines with J gene TRBJ1-1; D uncertain. Trimming took off 0 bases at V and 10 bases at J, with 19 bases between the two ends. CDR1 and CDR2 (germline): SGHDT, YYEEEE. The CDR3 covers 15 residues. The CDR3 protein is CASSLGGTRLQGAFF. CDR3 DNA: TGTGCCAGCAGCTTGGGGGGTACAAGGCTCCAAGGAGCTTTCTTT.

This chain joins TRBV12-3 or TRBV12-4 and TRBJ1-5; D not resolved. This CDR3 has 12 residues. The V end lost 6 bases, the J end lost 4 bases, and 7 bases lay between the germline ends. The CDR3 coding sequence is TGTGCCAGCAGACTGGGGAATCAGCCCCAGCATTTT. This sequence encodes CASRLGNQPQHF.

The V and J genes are TRBV7-9 and TRBJ2-1; D is unresolved. The germline V gene encodes CDR1 SEHNR and CDR2 FQNEAQ (reference sequence). V dropped 5 bases and J dropped 5 bases, with 13 bases sitting between them. This CDR3 comprises 14 residues. The CDR3 protein is CASSPGQPNNEQFF. CDR3 nucleotides: TGTGCCAGCAGCCCCGGGCAGCCAAACAATGAGCAGTTCTTC.

This CDR3 reads CASLQGTDNYGYTF. In DNA, the CDR3 is TGTGCCAGCCTTCAAGGGACCGATAACTATGGCTACACCTTC. The chain is built from TRBV28 and TRBJ1-2; a weak D match, TRBD1 (5 bases). V gave up 8 bases and J gave up 1 base, with 14 bases separating them. Germline-derived CDR1 and CDR2 are MDHEN and SYDVKM. The CDR3 totals 14 residues.

This clone was observed a single time. V and J are TRBV12-5 and TRBJ1-1, with D perhaps matching TRBD1 (5 bases). This CDR3 has 11 residues. V was pared by 4 bases and J by 11 bases, with 11 bases between. Germline lookup yields CDR1 LGHNT and CDR2 FRNRAP. CDR3 coding DNA: TGTGCTAGTGGTTCCACGGGGGAGGCTTTCTTT. Encoded protein: CASGSTGEAFF.

This rearrangement joins TRBV29-1 to TRBJ2-7, with 7 positions matching TRBD2. J lost 0 bases, V lost 7 bases, and 12 bases had no gene match. The CDR3 runs 15 residues. Per the germline V gene, CDR1 is SQVTM and CDR2 is ANQGSEA. CDR3 region: CSAGGGGTTSYEQYF. The CDR3 DNA is TGCAGCGCCGGAGGTGGCGGGACTACCTCCTACGAGCAGTACTTC.

The J gene is TRBJ2-1, the V gene TRBV4-2; D call uncertain. The germline V gene encodes CDR1 LGHNA and CDR2 YNFKEQ. The CDR3 has 16 residues. Trimming removed 1 base at V and 7 bases at J, with 17 bases between. The CDR3 reads CASSQVLGSPVNEQFF. DNA of the CDR3: TGTGCCAGCAGCCAAGTCTTAGGTAGCCCGGTGAATGAGCAGTTCTTC.

J is TRBJ1-1 and V is TRBV5-6; 12 bases fit TRBD1. Germline CDR1 is SGHDT and CDR2 is YYEEEE. V shed 3 bases, J shed 1 base, and the junction held 13 bases outside the gene matches. This CDR3 is built from 19 residues. The DNA of the CDR3 is TGTGCCAGCAGCTCCCGACGAGGGGACAGGGGGCTCGGGAACACTGAAGCTTTCTTT. Translated, it gives CASSSRRGDRGLGNTEAFF.

This clone was seen a few times. The rearrangement uses TRBV5-5 and TRBJ1-4; D call uncertain. Germline V gene sequence: CDR1 SGHKS, CDR2 YYEKEE (reference sequence). Between the trimmed V and J ends, which lost 4 bases and 0 bases, there was a span of 13 bases. This CDR3 has 16 residues. The CDR3 DNA is TGTGCCAGCAGCGAAGGACGGATTGCAACTAATGAAAAACTGTTTTTT. This translates into CASSEGRIATNEKLFF.

The V call is TRBV20-1, the J call TRBJ2-7, with TRBD1 matching 11 bases. The CDR3 is 11 amino acids. Germline loops: CDR1 DFQATT, CDR2 SNEGSKA (reference sequence). The CDR3 sequence is CSGQGAVEQYF. DNA for the CDR3: TGCAGCGGACAGGGGGCGGTCGAGCAGTACTTC.

The rearrangement uses TRBV3-1 (or the pseudogene TRBV3-2) and TRBJ1-2; perhaps TRBD1 as D (5 bases). Germline CDR1 LGHDT, CDR2 YNNKEL (reference sequence). V lost 2 bases to trimming and J lost 4 bases, with 20 bases between them. CDR3 length: 17 amino acids. CDR3 in DNA: TGTGCCAGCAGCCAAACCGGGACCCCTACACCGTTCTATGGCTACACCTTC. Residues: CASSQTGTPTPFYGYTF.

V gene TRBV25-1 combines with J gene TRBJ2-5, with TRBD2 identical over 13 bases. This CDR3 contains 16 residues. After removal of 4 bases from V and 0 bases from J, the junction contained 2 bases not matched to a gene. Germline V gene lookup returns CDR1 MGHDK and CDR2 SYGVNS. The CDR3, as DNA: TGTGCCAGCAGTGCGACTAGCGGGAGGTACCAAGAGACCCAGTACTTC. It specifies CASSATSGRYQETQYF.

The chain uses TRBV2 and TRBJ1-3, with D perhaps matching TRBD1 (6 bases). CDR1 and CDR2 from the germline V gene are SNHLY and FYNNEI. CDR3 length: 12 amino acids. The V end was cut by 11 bases, the J end by 2 bases, with 10 bases between. The CDR3, as DNA: TGTGCCTGCCGGACAGCTGGAAACACCATATATTTT. It encodes CACRTAGNTIYF.

This chain uses TRBV3-1 (or the pseudogene TRBV3-2) with TRBJ2-7; possible D gene TRBD1, 5 bases. V shed 4 bases and J shed 4 bases, with 8 bases lying between them. Per the germline V gene, CDR1 is LGHDT and CDR2 is YNNKEL (reference sequence). The CDR3 totals 12 residues. The CDR3 here is CASSLDSYEQYF. The CDR3 nucleotides are TGTGCCAGCAGCCTTGACAGTTACGAGCAGTACTTC.

The chain combines TRBV6-1 with TRBJ1-2, with D possibly matching TRBD1 (5 bases). This CDR3 comprises 13 residues. V lost 0 bases to trimming and J lost 4 bases, with 6 bases between them. Germline V gene data show CDR1 as MNHNS and CDR2 as SASEGT. The CDR3 nucleotides are TGTGCCAGCAGTGAAGCTGGGGGCTATGGCTACACCTTC. Residues: CASSEAGGYGYTF.

The CDR3: CASSFTGGGYTF. The CDR3 region has the DNA TGTGCCAGCAGTTTTACAGGGGGTGGCTACACCTTC. V is TRBV6-5 and J is TRBJ1-2; TRBD1 aligns across 8 bases. V shed 4 bases and J 7 bases; nucleotides not matched to a gene: 2. The germline CDR1 and CDR2 sequences are MNHEY and SVGAGI. This CDR3 comprises 12 residues.

Written as DNA, the CDR3 is TGTGCCAGCAGCGGAGACTTCTCTGGGGCCAACGTCCTGACTTTC. Translating it yields CASSGDFSGANVLTF. The chain combines TRBV9 with TRBJ2-6, with D unclear. CDR3 size: 15 residues. Trimming stripped 3 bases from V and 0 bases from J, with 7 bases between. Germline lookup yields CDR1 SGDLS and CDR2 YYNGEE. Looking up the rest from reference TRBV9 and TRBJ2-6 gives the full variable domain: DSGVTQTPKHLITATGQRVTLRCSPRSGDLSVYWYQQSLDQGLQFLIQYYNGEERAKGNILERFSAQQFPDLHSELNLSSLELGDSALYFCASSGDFSGANVLTFGAGSRLTVL.

V usage is TRBV3-1 (or the pseudogene TRBV3-2) and J usage is TRBJ1-1; D is undetermined. CDR3 length: 15 amino acids. V was trimmed by 2 bases and J by 4 bases, leaving 14 bases between them. The germline V gene encodes CDR1 LGHDT and CDR2 YNNKEL (reference sequence). This chain's CDR3 is CASSQFRKAGTEAFF. The CDR3, as DNA: TGTGCCAGCAGCCAATTCAGGAAGGCGGGCACTGAAGCTTTCTTT.

The gene calls are TRBV3-1 (or the pseudogene TRBV3-2) and TRBJ2-7; the D is unclear. The germline V gene has CDR1 LGHDT and CDR2 YNNKEL (reference sequence). Between the trimmed V and J ends, which lost 1 base and 6 bases, there was a span of 10 bases. The CDR3 consists of 13 residues. CDR3 nucleotides: TGTGCCAGCAGCCAAGCCTTCCCGGGCGAGCAGTACTTC. Translating it yields CASSQAFPGEQYF.

Regarding this clone: This sample also contains other DNA sequences that code for the same CDR3. Here the CDR3 reads CASSLRDTQYF. In nucleotides, the CDR3 is TGTGCCAGCAGCCTACGAGATACGCAGTATTTT. The chain combines TRBV28 with TRBJ2-3; unclear D gene. The germline gives CDR1 MDHEN, CDR2 SYDVKM. V was cut by 6 bases and J by 5 bases, with 6 bases left in between. The CDR3 runs 11 residues.

The CDR3 nucleotides read TGTGCCAGCGACGCTGGCAGAGCGAACACCGGGGAGCTGTTTTTT. It yields the protein CASDAGRANTGELFF. The chain joins TRBV28 to TRBJ2-2; D is undetermined. V was cut by 8 bases and J by 0 bases, with 13 bases left in between. This CDR3 has 15 residues. In germline, CDR1 is MDHEN, CDR2 SYDVKM. Using reference TRBV28 and TRBJ2-2 for the parts outside the CDR3, the full variable domain is DVKVTQSSRYLVKRTGEKVFLECVQDMDHENMFWYRQDPGLGLRLIYFSYDVKMKEKGDIPEGYSVSREKKERFSLILESASTNQTSMYLCASDAGRANTGELFFGEGSRLTVL.